The clone carrying this T cell receptor (beta chain) was observed a few times. Mismatch with germline at one junction end may stem from a read error. Germline values: CDR1 LNHDA, CDR2 SQIVND (reference sequence). The CDR3 spans 11 residues. Four PCR rounds used nested alpha and beta constant region primers plus the SP2 primer. For blood and skin samples, reverse transcription used TCR alpha and beta constant primers. TCRdb analysed the 5' RACE reads with MiXCR anew, one entry per CDR3 protein. Among about 57,000 distinct CDR3 sequences, 6.5% to 8.5% were seen once, and the ten largest hold over 8%. This sample is part of a study of naive and memory T cell subsets. A UMI-containing oligonucleotide was joined by 3' ligation to the TCR cDNA template.

The origin of this receptor is a female donor in good health. The chain combines TRBV19 with TRBJ2-2; D is ambiguous. CDR3 bases: TGTGCCAGTAGGAACGCCGGGGAGCTGTTTTTT. This encodes CASRNAGELFF.